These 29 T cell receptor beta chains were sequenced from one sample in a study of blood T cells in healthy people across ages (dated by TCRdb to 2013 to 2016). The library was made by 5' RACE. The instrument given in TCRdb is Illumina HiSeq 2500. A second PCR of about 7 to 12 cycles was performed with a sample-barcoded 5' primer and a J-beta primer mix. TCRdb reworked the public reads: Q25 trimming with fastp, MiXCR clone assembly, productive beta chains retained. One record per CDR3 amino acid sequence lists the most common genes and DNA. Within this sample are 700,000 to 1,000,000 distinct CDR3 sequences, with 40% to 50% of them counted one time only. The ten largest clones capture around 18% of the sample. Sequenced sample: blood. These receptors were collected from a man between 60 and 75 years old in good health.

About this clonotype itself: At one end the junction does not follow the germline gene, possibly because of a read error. The chain's CDR3 is CSARSSQEAQYF. The CDR3 coding sequence is TGCAGTGCTAGGTCCTCCCAAGAGGCCCAGTACTTC. The chain is built from TRBV20-1 and TRBJ2-5; no clear D. Germline lookup yields CDR1 DFQATT and CDR2 SNEGSKA (reference sequence). This CDR3 contains 12 residues.

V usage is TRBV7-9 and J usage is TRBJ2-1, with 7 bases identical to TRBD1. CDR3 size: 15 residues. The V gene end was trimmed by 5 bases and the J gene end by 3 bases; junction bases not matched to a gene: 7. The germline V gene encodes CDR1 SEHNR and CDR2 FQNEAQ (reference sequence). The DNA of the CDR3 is TGTGCCAGCAGCCAGACAGGGCCCTACTACAATGAGCAGTTCTTC. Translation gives CASSQTGPYYNEQFF. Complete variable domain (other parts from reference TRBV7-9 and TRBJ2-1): DTGVSQNPRHKITKRGQNVTFRCDPISEHNRLYWYRQTLGQGPEFLTYFQNEAQLEKSRLLSDRFSAERPKGSFSTLEIQRTEQGDSAMYLCASSQTGPYYNEQFFGPGTRLTVL.

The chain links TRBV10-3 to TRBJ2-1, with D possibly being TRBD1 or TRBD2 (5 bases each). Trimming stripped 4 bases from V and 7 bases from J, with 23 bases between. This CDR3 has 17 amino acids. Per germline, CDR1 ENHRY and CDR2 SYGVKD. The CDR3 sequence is CAISGGSDGPSGNEQFF. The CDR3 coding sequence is TGTGCCATCAGTGGGGGGTCGGACGGACCGTCGGGTAATGAGCAGTTCTTC.

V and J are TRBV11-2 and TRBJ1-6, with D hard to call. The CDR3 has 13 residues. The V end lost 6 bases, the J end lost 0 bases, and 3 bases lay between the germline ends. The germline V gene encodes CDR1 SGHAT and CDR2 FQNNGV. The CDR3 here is CASSSSYNSPLHF. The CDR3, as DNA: TGTGCCAGCAGTAGCTCCTATAATTCACCCCTCCACTTT.

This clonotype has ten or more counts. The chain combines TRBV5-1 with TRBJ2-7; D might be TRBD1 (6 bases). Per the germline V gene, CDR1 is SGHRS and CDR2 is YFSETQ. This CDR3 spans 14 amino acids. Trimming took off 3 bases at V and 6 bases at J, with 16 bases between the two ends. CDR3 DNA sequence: TGCGCCAGCAGCTGGAGGACAGCCATGCCCGAGCAGTACTTC. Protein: CASSWRTAMPEQYF.

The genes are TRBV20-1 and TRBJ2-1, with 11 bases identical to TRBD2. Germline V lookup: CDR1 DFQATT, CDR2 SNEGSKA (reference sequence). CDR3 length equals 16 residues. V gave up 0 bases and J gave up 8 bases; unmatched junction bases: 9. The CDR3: CSARDFVAGGRYEQFF. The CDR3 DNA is TGCAGTGCTAGAGATTTTGTAGCGGGGGGGCGGTATGAGCAGTTCTTC.

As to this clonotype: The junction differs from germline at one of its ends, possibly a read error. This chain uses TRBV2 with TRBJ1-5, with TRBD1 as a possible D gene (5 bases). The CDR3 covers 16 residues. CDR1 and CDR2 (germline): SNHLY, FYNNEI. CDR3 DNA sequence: TGTGCCAGCAGTGAGGGGGGGTTAAGGAGCAATCAGCCTCAGCATTTT. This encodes CASSEGGLRSNQPQHF. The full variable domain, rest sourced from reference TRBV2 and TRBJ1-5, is EPEVTQTPSHQVTQMGQEVILRCVPISNHLYFYWYRQILGQKVEFLVSFYNNEISEKSEIFDDQFSVERPDGSNFTLKIRSTKLEDSAMYFCASSEGGLRSNQPQHFGDGTRLSIL.

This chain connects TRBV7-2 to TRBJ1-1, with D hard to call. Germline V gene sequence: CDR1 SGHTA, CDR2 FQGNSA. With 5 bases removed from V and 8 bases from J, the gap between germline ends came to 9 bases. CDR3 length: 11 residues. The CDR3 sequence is CASSPSQEAFF. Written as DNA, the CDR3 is TGTGCCAGCAGCCCCAGCCAGGAAGCTTTCTTT.

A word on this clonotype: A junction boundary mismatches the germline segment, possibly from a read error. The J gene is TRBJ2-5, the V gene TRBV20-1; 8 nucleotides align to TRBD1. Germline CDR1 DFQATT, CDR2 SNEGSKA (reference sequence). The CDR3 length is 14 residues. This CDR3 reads CRARIGDRKETQYF. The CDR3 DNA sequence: TGCAGAGCTAGAATCGGGGACAGGAAAGAGACCCAGTACTTC.

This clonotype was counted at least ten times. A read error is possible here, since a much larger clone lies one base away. The CDR3 DNA follows: TGCAGTGCTGTAGCGGGGGAGTCCTACGAGCAGTACTTC. Amino acid sequence: CSAVAGESYEQYF. This chain joins TRBV20-1 and TRBJ2-7; TRBD2 matches 9 bases. This CDR3 has 13 residues. Germline V gene sequence: CDR1 DFQATT, CDR2 SNEGSKA (reference sequence). V was clipped by 5 bases and J by 1 base; unmatched bases: 3.

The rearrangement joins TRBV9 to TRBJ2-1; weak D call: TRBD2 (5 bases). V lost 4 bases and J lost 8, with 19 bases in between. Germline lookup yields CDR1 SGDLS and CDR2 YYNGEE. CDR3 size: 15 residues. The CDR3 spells CASSPSGGTGDEQFF. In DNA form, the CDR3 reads TGTGCCAGCAGCCCGAGCGGAGGTACCGGAGATGAGCAGTTCTTC.

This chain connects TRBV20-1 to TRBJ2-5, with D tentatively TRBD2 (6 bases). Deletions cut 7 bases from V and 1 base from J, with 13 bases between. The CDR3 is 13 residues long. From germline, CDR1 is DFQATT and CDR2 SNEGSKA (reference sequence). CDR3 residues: CSEKAGPQETQYF. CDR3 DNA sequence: TGCAGTGAAAAGGCGGGGCCCCAAGAGACCCAGTACTTC.

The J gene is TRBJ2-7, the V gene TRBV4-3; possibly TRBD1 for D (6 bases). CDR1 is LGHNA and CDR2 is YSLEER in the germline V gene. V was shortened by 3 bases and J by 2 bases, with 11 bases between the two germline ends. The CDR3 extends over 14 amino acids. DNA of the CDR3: TGCGCCAGCAGCCAGGCACAGGGACCCTACGAGCAGTACTTC. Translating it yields CASSQAQGPYEQYF.

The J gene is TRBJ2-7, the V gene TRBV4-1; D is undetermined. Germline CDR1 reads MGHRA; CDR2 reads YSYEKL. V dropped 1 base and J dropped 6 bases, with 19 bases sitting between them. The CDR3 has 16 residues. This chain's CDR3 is CASSQVDPLPRREQYF. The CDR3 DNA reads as TGCGCCAGCAGCCAAGTAGACCCGCTACCCCGGCGCGAGCAGTACTTC.

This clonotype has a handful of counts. The CDR3 DNA reads TGTGCCATCAGTGGAGGGGACGAGGACTACGAGCAGTACTTC. Translated, it gives CAISGGDEDYEQYF. This chain connects TRBV10-3 to TRBJ2-4; D is perhaps TRBD1 or TRBD2 (5 bases each). The J call is uncertain, as TRBJ2-7 better fits the DNA end. Germline assignment: CDR1 ENHRY and CDR2 SYGVKD. The CDR3 consists of 14 residues.

CDR3 amino acids: CASSLMRGTYEQYF. The DNA for the CDR3 is TGTGCCAGCAGCTTAATGCGGGGTACCTACGAGCAGTACTTC. The chain combines TRBV7-2 with TRBJ2-7; D perhaps matches TRBD2 (6 bases). Germline CDR1 SGHTA, CDR2 FQGNSA. This CDR3 is 14 amino acids long. V lost 2 bases, J lost 2 bases, and 10 bases lay in between.

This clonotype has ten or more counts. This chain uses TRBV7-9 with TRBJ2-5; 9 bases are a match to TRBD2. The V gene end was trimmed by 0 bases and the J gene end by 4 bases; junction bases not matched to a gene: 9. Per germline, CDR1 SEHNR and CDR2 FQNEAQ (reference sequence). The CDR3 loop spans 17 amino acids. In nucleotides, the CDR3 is TGTGCCAGCAGCTTAGCGGCTAGCGGGGATTTGGGAGAGACCCAGTACTTC. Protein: CASSLAASGDLGETQYF.

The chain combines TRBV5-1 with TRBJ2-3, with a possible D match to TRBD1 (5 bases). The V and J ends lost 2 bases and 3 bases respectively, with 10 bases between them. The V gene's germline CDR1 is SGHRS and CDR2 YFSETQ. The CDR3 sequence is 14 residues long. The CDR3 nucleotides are TGCGCCAGCAGCTTTGACAGACAAACAGATACGCAGTATTTT. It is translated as CASSFDRQTDTQYF.

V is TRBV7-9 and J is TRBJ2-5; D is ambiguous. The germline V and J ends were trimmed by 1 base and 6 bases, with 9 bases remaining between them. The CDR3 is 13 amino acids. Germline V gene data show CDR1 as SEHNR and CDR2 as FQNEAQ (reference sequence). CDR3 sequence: CASSLVQPKTQYF. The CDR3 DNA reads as TGTGCCAGCAGCTTAGTTCAACCCAAGACCCAGTACTTC.

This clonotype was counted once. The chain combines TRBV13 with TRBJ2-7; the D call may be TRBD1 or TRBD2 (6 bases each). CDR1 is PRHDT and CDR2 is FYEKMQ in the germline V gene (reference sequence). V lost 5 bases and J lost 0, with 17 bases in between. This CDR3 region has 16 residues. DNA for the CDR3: TGTGCCAGCAGCGTTTGGAGGAGGGGGGACTCCTACGAGCAGTACTTC. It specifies CASSVWRRGDSYEQYF.

The CDR3 coding sequence is TGTGCCAGCTCACCCCGCTTTCCAGATACGCAGTATTTT. Its translation is CASSPRFPDTQYF. This rearrangement joins TRBV18 to TRBJ2-3; D is uncertain. V dropped 3 bases and J dropped 4 bases, with 8 bases sitting between them. The CDR3 sequence is 13 residues long. CDR1 and CDR2 from the germline V gene are KGHSH and LQKENI.

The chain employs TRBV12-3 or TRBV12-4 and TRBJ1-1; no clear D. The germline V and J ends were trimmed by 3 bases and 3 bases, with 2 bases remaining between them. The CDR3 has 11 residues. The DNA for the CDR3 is TGTGCCAGCAGTTTCCACACTGAAGCTTTCTTT. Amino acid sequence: CASSFHTEAFF.

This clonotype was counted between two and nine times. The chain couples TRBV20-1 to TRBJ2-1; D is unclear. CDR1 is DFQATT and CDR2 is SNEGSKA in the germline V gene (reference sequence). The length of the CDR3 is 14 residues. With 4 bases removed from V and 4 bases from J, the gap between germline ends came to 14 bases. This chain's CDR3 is CSATPSIQYNEQFF. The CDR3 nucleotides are TGCAGTGCTACGCCGAGCATCCAATACAATGAGCAGTTCTTC.

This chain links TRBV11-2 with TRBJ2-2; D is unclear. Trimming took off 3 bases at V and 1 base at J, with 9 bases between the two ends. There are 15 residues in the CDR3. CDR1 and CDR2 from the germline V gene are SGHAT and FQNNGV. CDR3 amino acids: CASSFIYGNTGELFF. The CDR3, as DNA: TGTGCCAGCAGCTTTATTTATGGGAACACCGGGGAGCTGTTTTTT.

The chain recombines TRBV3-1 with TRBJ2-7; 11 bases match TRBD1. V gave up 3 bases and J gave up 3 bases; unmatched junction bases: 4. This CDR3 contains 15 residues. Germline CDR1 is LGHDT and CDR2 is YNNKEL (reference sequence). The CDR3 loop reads CASSHRDRGCYEQYF. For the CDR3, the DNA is TGTGCCAGCAGCCACAGGGACAGGGGGTGCTACGAGCAGTACTTC.

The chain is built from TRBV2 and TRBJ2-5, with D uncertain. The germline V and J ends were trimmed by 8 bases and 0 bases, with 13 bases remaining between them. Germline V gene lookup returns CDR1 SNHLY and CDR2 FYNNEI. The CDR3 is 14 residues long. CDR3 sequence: CASQSNYHQETQYF. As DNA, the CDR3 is TGTGCCAGCCAATCCAACTACCACCAAGAGACCCAGTACTTC.

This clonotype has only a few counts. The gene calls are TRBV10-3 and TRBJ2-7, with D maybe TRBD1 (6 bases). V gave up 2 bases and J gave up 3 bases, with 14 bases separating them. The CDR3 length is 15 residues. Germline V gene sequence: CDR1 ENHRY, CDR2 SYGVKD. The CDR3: CAISEGTNANYEQYF. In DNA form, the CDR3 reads TGTGCCATCAGTGAGGGGACAAATGCTAACTACGAGCAGTACTTC.

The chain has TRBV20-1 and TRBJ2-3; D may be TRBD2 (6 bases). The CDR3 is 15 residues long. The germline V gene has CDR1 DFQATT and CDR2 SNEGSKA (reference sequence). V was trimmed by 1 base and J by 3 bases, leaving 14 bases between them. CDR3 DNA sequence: TGCAGTGCTAGAGGGGCGGGGAGACGTACAGATACGCAGTATTTT. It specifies CSARGAGRRTDTQYF.

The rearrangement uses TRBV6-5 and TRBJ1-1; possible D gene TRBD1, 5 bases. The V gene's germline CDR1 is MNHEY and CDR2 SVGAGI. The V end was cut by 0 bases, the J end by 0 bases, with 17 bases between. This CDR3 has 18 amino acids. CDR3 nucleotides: TGTGCCAGCAGTTACTCGAGTGGTCTCGGGGGAGTGAACACTGAAGCTTTCTTT. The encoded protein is CASSYSSGLGGVNTEAFF.